This T cell receptor (beta chain) was observed in a study of blood T cell repertoires in COVID-19. Study context: From T cells, B-cell-depleted T cells, or PBMCs came the material, which was cDNA or gDNA.

The CDR3 has 16 residues. Trimming stripped 0 bases from V and 0 bases from J, with 12 bases between. The V gene's germline CDR1 is SGHRS and CDR2 YFSETQ. Symptom resolution, clearance, or two negative PCRs marked the recovered donors of Cohort 3. As handled by the study authors: Amplification of reference gene primers provided the estimated nucleated cell counts. Measured with immunoSEQ multiplex PCR; TCRdb has only the in-frame clones, and not every one. The V and J calls and the clone size are those of that table, but D and trimming were determined from the DNA. The table lists some 300,000 clones, around 92% of them singletons.

The TCR was taken from a woman in her 30s who had recovered from COVID-19. Sequenced input: PBMCs or T cells enriched from blood (not recorded which). The chain recombines TRBV5-1 with TRBJ1-2; D perhaps matches TRBD1 (5 bases). CDR3 in amino acids: CASSLAGRGANYGYTF. CDR3 DNA sequence: TGCGCCAGCAGCTTGGCCGGAAGGGGTGCTAACTATGGCTACACCTTC.